This TCR beta chain was sequenced during a study of metastatic and nonmetastatic thyroid tumors. Overall study: Malignant thyroid and benign thyroid patients provided blood and tumor or nodule tissue whose repertoires were compared.

Regarding the study as a whole: A significant increase in TCR beta diversity was reportedly seen in malignant thyroid tumors relative to benign nodules, in blood and tumor.

Each patient went into thyroid surgery without having received any treatment. The CDR3 has 16 residues. CDR1 and CDR2 from the germline V gene are MGHDK and SYGVNS. The V end lost 1 base, the J end lost 0 bases, and 11 bases lay between the germline ends. In the original analysis: A papillary thyroid cancer distant-metastasis classifier was built from CDR3 differences across clinicopathological groups. TCRdb re-processed the PCR reads through MiXCR. The V and J calls come from TCRdb's annotation, not from the publication. This table holds approximately 15,000 clones, roughly 34% found once. This clone was recorded at least ten times. Its specificity is unknown.

J is TRBJ2-3 and V is TRBV25-1; D is tentatively TRBD1 or TRBD2 (6 bases each). Material: tumor tissue. The TCR originated in a male donor with papillary thyroid cancer or a benign thyroid nodule (not recorded which). Some clones in this sample may be carry-over from other donors' samples. The CDR3 spells CASSELGGFSTDTQYF. CDR3 DNA: TGTGCCAGCAGTGAATTGGGGGGCTTTAGCACAGATACGCAGTATTTT.